A selection of T cell receptor beta chains follows, all from one sample in a study of T cell changes during pregnancy in multiple sclerosis. Assay used: immunoSEQ multiplex PCR; TCRdb lists only in-frame clones, some missing. Here the sample spans around 95,000 clones, about 90% being singletons. Material: peripheral blood, obtained after pregnancy. The receptors stem from a female donor in good health, enrolled as a control in a pregnancy study. The CDR3 runs from the conserved cysteine through the conserved F or W. The order of the fields is V gene, D gene, clone size, J gene, CDR3 protein, CDR3 DNA. The D gene is left open where the match is weak. Where a row states a size, it is once, few, many or the class of an expanded clone; other rows omit it.

>TRBV5-1|-|-|TRBJ2-2
CASSLSAKNTGELFF
TGCGCCAGCAGCCTGAGTGCGAAGAACACCGGGGAGCTGTTTTTT
>TRBV7-2|-|few|TRBJ2-1
CASSLDLAGGNEQFF
TGTGCCAGCAGCTTAGATTTGGCGGGCGGCAATGAGCAGTTCTTC
>TRBV7-9|-|-|TRBJ2-1
CASSLMAEQFF
TGTGCCAGCAGCTTAATGGCTGAGCAGTTCTTC
>TRBV11-2|TRBD1|-|TRBJ1-6
CASSLEAGGSGPLHF
TGTGCCAGCAGCTTAGAGGCAGGGGGAAGTGGACCCCTCCACTTT
>TRBV27|-|-|TRBJ1-1
CASSMGRRGGNTEAFF
TGTGCCAGCAGCATGGGTCGGAGAGGGGGGAACACTGAAGCTTTCTTT
>TRBV7-2|-|-|TRBJ2-7
CASSLAHYEQYF
TGTGCCAGCAGCTTAGCTCACTACGAGCAGTACTTC
>TRBV5-1|TRBD2|-|TRBJ2-7
CASSVGGVSYEQYF
TGCGCCAGCAGCGTCGGGGGGGTCTCCTACGAGCAGTACTTC
>TRBV11-3|TRBD1|-|TRBJ2-3
CASSSGQGFTDTQYF
TGTGCCAGCAGCTCGGGACAGGGGTTCACAGATACGCAGTATTTT
>TRBV7-9|-|-|TRBJ2-7
CASSRRSTGLPYEQYF
TGTGCCAGCAGCCGACGCTCAACAGGGCTTCCCTACGAGCAGTACTTC
>TRBV5-1|TRBD2|-|TRBJ2-5
CASALGGRTGETQYF
TGCGCCAGCGCCCTCGGCGGGAGGACGGGGGAGACCCAGTACTTC
>TRBV6-5|-|-|TRBJ2-2
CASSRTDTGELFF
TGTGCCAGCAGTCGGACTGACACCGGGGAGCTGTTTTTT
>TRBV5-4|-|-|TRBJ1-2
CASSLEAGAGGYTF
TGTGCCAGCAGCTTGGAAGCGGGCGCGGGTGGCTACACCTTC
>TRBV21-1|-|few|TRBJ1-1
CASSNGGGNTEAFF
TGTGCCAGCAGCAACGGTGGGGGCAACACTGAAGCTTTCTTT
>TRBV28|TRBD1|-|TRBJ1-5
CASSTLRQGTPNSNQPQHF
TGTGCCAGCAGTACCCTTCGACAGGGGACCCCGAATAGCAATCAGCCCCAGCATTTT
>TRBV19|TRBD2|-|TRBJ2-4
CASSVLAGFGSSNIQYF
TGTGCCAGTAGTGTTCTAGCGGGATTCGGTAGTTCAAACATTCAGTACTTC
>TRBV4-1|-|-|TRBJ1-2
CASSQEVDRPYGYTF
TGCGCCAGCAGCCAAGAGGTCGACAGACCCTATGGCTACACCTTC
>TRBV28|TRBD2|-|TRBJ2-7
CATGGGVYEQYF
TGTGCCACCGGGGGAGGGGTCTACGAGCAGTACTTC
>TRBV4-1|TRBD1|-|TRBJ1-2
CASSPGQGIRIYGYTF
TGCGCCAGCAGCCCCGGACAGGGGATAAGGATCTATGGCTACACCTTC
>TRBV27|TRBD1|-|TRBJ2-5
CASSSLTGGKPTQYF
TGTGCCAGCAGTTCCCTTACAGGGGGCAAGCCAACCCAGTACTTC
>TRBV28|TRBD1|-|TRBJ1-1
CASSFIFGTGAMNTEAFF
TGTGCCAGCAGTTTTATTTTCGGGACAGGGGCGATGAACACTGAAGCTTTCTTT
>TRBV5-1|TRBD1|-|TRBJ2-1
CASRSPGQGYEQFF
TGCGCCAGCAGATCACCGGGACAGGGCTATGAGCAGTTCTTC
>TRBV2|TRBD1|-|TRBJ2-7
CASRVQGAYEQYF
TGTGCCAGCAGGGTGCAGGGGGCCTACGAGCAGTACTTC
>TRBV4-1|TRBD2|-|TRBJ2-5
CASSQGTSPLQETQYF
TGCGCCAGCAGCCAAGGGACTAGCCCCCTTCAAGAGACCCAGTACTTC
>TRBV19|-|once|TRBJ2-3
CASSIDLSTVTQYF
TGTGCCAGTAGTATAGATCTGAGTACAGTCACGCAGTATTTT
>TRBV28|-|-|TRBJ1-2
CASSLMSYGYTF
TGTGCCAGCAGTTTAATGAGTTATGGCTACACCTTC
>TRBV19|-|-|TRBJ2-2
CASSIARTPFTGELFF
TGTGCCAGTAGTATAGCTCGGACACCTTTCACCGGGGAGCTGTTTTTT
>TRBV7-2|TRBD1|few|TRBJ1-2
CASSQTTGQLNGYTF
TGTGCCAGCAGCCAGACGACGGGACAGCTTAATGGCTACACCTTC
>TRBV6-1|TRBD1|-|TRBJ1-2
CASRRSTGGASGYTF
TGTGCCAGCAGGAGATCGACAGGGGGCGCTTCTGGCTACACCTTC
>TRBV28|TRBD2|-|TRBJ2-1
CASSQSTSGVVSSYNEQFF
TGTGCCAGCAGTCAATCGACTAGCGGGGTTGTTAGCTCCTACAATGAGCAGTTCTTC
>TRBV6-6|TRBD2|-|TRBJ2-7
CASSYRGSPYEQYF
TGTGCCAGCAGTTACCGCGGGAGCCCCTACGAGCAGTACTTC
>TRBV5-1|TRBD2|-|TRBJ2-3
CASRRRLAGEDTQYF
TGCGCCAGCAGGCGTCGACTAGCGGGAGAGGATACGCAGTATTTT
>TRBV7-7|TRBD1|-|TRBJ2-7
CASSIGQGAREEQYF
TGTGCTAGCAGCATAGGACAGGGGGCGAGAGAAGAGCAGTACTTC
>TRBV2|-|-|TRBJ1-1
CASEGGGRGNTEAFF
TGTGCCAGCGAGGGGGGCGGGAGGGGGAACACTGAAGCTTTCTTT
>TRBV28|TRBD1|-|TRBJ1-2
CASSVPGQGSNYGYTF
TGTGCCAGCAGTGTTCCGGGACAGGGCTCTAACTATGGCTACACCTTC
>TRBV11-2|-|-|TRBJ1-5
CASSPSGGFSNQPQHF
TGTGCCAGCAGCCCCTCGGGAGGGTTTAGCAATCAGCCCCAGCATTTT
>TRBV2|TRBD2|-|TRBJ2-5
CASSESLAGRTQYF
TGTGCCAGCAGTGAAAGTCTAGCGGGAAGGACCCAGTACTTC
>TRBV5-1|TRBD2|-|TRBJ2-7
CASSFLAVSSYEQYF
TGCGCCAGCAGCTTCCTAGCGGTTAGCTCCTACGAGCAGTACTTC
>TRBV7-3|-|-|TRBJ1-2
CASSFTWEGGYTF
TGTGCCAGCAGCTTCACCTGGGAGGGTGGCTACACCTTC
>TRBV30|TRBD1|many|TRBJ2-2
CAWRAGTGDTGELFF
TGTGCCTGGAGGGCCGGGACAGGGGACACCGGGGAGCTGTTTTTT
>TRBV5-4|-|once|TRBJ1-2
CASSHTPRRAGSSYTF
TGTGCCAGCAGCCATACCCCGAGGAGAGCGGGTTCTAGCTACACCTTC
>TRBV7-2|-|-|TRBJ1-1
CASSSYDGGNTEAFF
TGTGCCAGCAGCTCTTATGACGGCGGGAACACTGAAGCTTTCTTT
>TRBV7-2|TRBD1|-|TRBJ1-5
CASSPTGSLQPQHF
TGTGCCAGCAGCCCGACAGGGTCCCTACAGCCCCAGCATTTT
>TRBV7-2|-|-|TRBJ2-7
CASSLGSHSYEQYF
TGTGCCAGCAGCTTAGGATCACACTCCTACGAGCAGTACTTC
>TRBV10-2|-|once|TRBJ2-7
CASPSGEQYF
TGCGCCTCCCCCTCGGGCGAGCAGTACTTC
>TRBV9|TRBD1|-|TRBJ2-1
CASSPSGQPYNEQFF
TGTGCCAGCAGCCCCTCGGGACAGCCCTACAATGAGCAGTTCTTC
>TRBV19|TRBD2|-|TRBJ2-3
CASSGASGTSGGTQYF
TGTGCCAGTAGTGGGGCCTCCGGGACTAGCGGGGGTACGCAGTATTTT
>TRBV5-1|-|once|TRBJ2-5
CASRGQPTQETQYF
TGCGCCAGTAGGGGACAACCAACGCAAGAGACCCAGTACTTC
>TRBV7-8|-|-|TRBJ1-1
CASSLARWRQTGLNTEAFF
TGTGCCAGCAGCTTAGCAAGATGGCGGCAGACAGGCCTGAACACTGAAGCTTTCTTT
>TRBV2|-|-|TRBJ2-2
CASAGPGGELFF
TGTGCCAGCGCGGGACCCGGCGGGGAGCTGTTTTTT
>TRBV4-2|TRBD2|-|TRBJ2-7
CASSQGGLNEQYF
TGTGCCAGCAGCCAAGGGGGACTAAACGAGCAGTACTTC
>TRBV2|-|-|TRBJ2-4
CASSPDTAKNIQYF
TGTGCCAGCAGCCCGGACACAGCCAAAAACATTCAGTACTTC
>TRBV5-1|-|-|TRBJ2-4
CASSSTGGKNIQYF
TGCGCCAGCAGCTCGACAGGTGGAAAAAACATTCAGTACTTC
>TRBV7-9|TRBD1|-|TRBJ2-7
CASSAPQGLGSYEQYF
TGTGCCAGCAGCGCTCCACAGGGGCTGGGCTCCTACGAGCAGTACTTC
>TRBV6-1|TRBD1|-|TRBJ1-5
CASSVAAGQGHQPQHF
TGTGCCAGCAGTGTGGCGGCTGGACAGGGCCATCAGCCCCAGCATTTT
>TRBV25-1|TRBD2|-|TRBJ2-7
CASSVLAETYEQYF
TGTGCCAGCAGTGTGCTAGCGGAGACCTACGAGCAGTACTTC